These 7 T cell receptor beta chains share one sample of origin, sequenced in a study of blood T cell repertoires in COVID-19. TCRdb keeps only in-frame clones here, not all; method: immunoSEQ multiplex PCR. Found here are about 400,000 clones, about 90% of them singletons; the top ten hold 1.7%. Sequencing used PBMCs or T cells enriched from blood (not recorded which). These receptors originate from a woman aged 30 to 39 who had recovered from COVID-19.

The chain recombines TRBV20-1 with TRBJ1-1, with D possibly being TRBD1 (5 bases). V was cut by 5 bases and J by 3 bases, with 7 bases left in between. Germline CDR1 is DFQATT and CDR2 is SNEGSKA (reference sequence). The CDR3 extends over 11 amino acids. CDR3 loop: CSALRDTEAFF. The CDR3 region has the DNA TGCAGTGCTCTCAGGGACACTGAAGCTTTCTTT.

This clone has just one count. The chain recombines TRBV5-1 with TRBJ1-4; D ambiguous. Germline CDR1 is SGHRS and CDR2 is YFSETQ. The V end lost 1 base, the J end lost 3 bases, and 13 bases lay between the germline ends. The CDR3 totals 16 residues. CDR3 in amino acids: CASSLRQVTANEKLFF. CDR3 sequence (DNA): TGCGCCAGCAGCTTGAGGCAGGTCACCGCTAATGAAAAACTGTTTTTT.

In its sample, this clone was seen a few times. The chain uses TRBV5-1 and TRBJ2-1, with 9 bases matching TRBD2. With 4 bases clipped from V and 2 bases from J, the junction kept 10 bases outside the gene matches. Germline CDR1 SGHRS, CDR2 YFSETQ. The CDR3 is 17 residues long. CDR3 coding DNA: TGCGCCAGCAGCGATAACTTAGCGGGAGAGGCCTACAATGAGCAGTTCTTC. Amino acid sequence: CASSDNLAGEAYNEQFF.

This clone was counted only a few times. V is TRBV5-5 and J is TRBJ1-2, with D possibly matching TRBD1 (6 bases). Germline lookup yields CDR1 SGHKS and CDR2 YYEKEE (reference sequence). The CDR3 contains 14 residues. Between the trimmed V and J ends, which lost 7 bases and 6 bases, there was a span of 19 bases. DNA of the CDR3: TGTGCCAGCGATAACTTACAGGGACGAGATGGCTACACCTTC. It encodes CASDNLQGRDGYTF.

The chain combines TRBV27 with TRBJ2-7; TRBD2 agrees at 12 bases. Germline loops: CDR1 MNHEY, CDR2 SMNVEV (reference sequence). This CDR3 contains 15 residues. Trimming cost V 5 bases and J 1 base; bases outside gene matches: 3. CDR3 in amino acids: CASSALAGGSYEQYF. CDR3 bases: TGTGCCAGCAGTGCACTAGCGGGAGGTTCCTACGAGCAGTACTTC.

The chain employs TRBV19 and TRBJ1-1, with D uncertain. Germline V gives CDR1 LNHDA, CDR2 SQIVND (reference sequence). The CDR3 has 13 residues. V was shortened by 7 bases and J by 5 bases, with 14 bases between the two germline ends. CDR3 sequence: CASTDWTETEAFF. The DNA for the CDR3 is TGTGCCAGTACTGATTGGACTGAAACTGAAGCTTTCTTT.

This clone came up a few times. The genes are TRBV6-5 and TRBJ1-1; D is unresolved. Looked up from germline, CDR1 is MNHEY and CDR2 is SVGAGI. This CDR3 has 12 amino acids. Trimming took 5 bases from V and 0 from J, leaving 4 bases between them. CDR3 DNA sequence: TGTGCCAGCAGTCCTTTGAACACTGAAGCTTTCTTT. Its protein is CASSPLNTEAFF.